The rows below give T cell receptor beta chains drawn from one sample of a study of blood T cell repertoires in COVID-19. Some clones are missing from TCRdb's copy, which holds only in-frame ones; the method was immunoSEQ multiplex PCR. This sample carries hundreds of thousands of clones, roughly 76% of them seen once, and the ten largest clones take around 7.2%. The material sequenced was peripheral blood. These TCRs come from a woman of 80 years or more with COVID-19, enrolled during active disease. CDR3s include the opening cysteine and the closing phenylalanine or tryptophan. The D gene is left open where the match is weak. Size tells how often a clone was seen (once, few, many) or the class of an expanded clone, and some rows leave it out.

. . TRBJ1-2 TRBV30 CAWSVGREGYGYTF TGTGCCTGGAGTGTAGGGAGGGAGGGCTATGGCTACACCTTC
. TRBD1 TRBJ1-6 TRBV10-3 CAISEGTGVGSPLHF TGTGCCATCAGTGAAGGGACAGGGGTAGGATCACCCCTCCACTTT
. . TRBJ2-1 TRBV6-6 CASKDSSYNEQFF TGTGCCAGCAAGGACAGCTCCTACAATGAGCAGTTCTTC
. TRBD1 TRBJ2-5 TRBV7-3 CASSAGQGPQETQYF TGTGCCAGCAGCGCCGGACAGGGCCCCCAAGAGACCCAGTACTTC
once TRBD2 TRBJ2-5 TRBV3-1/TRBV3-2 CASSLLAEETQYF TGTGCCAGCAGCCTCCTAGCGGAAGAGACCCAGTACTTC
. . TRBJ1-2 TRBV6-5 CASSYEGDYGYTF TGTGCCAGCAGTTACGAAGGGGACTATGGCTACACCTTC
. . TRBJ2-7 TRBV30 CAWSSGTYEQYF TGTGCCTGGAGTTCGGGGACCTACGAGCAGTACTTC
. TRBD1 TRBJ2-3 TRBV11-3 CASSPGTGGGTDAQYF TGTGCCAGCAGCCCCGGGACAGGGGGCGGAACAGATGCGCAGTATTTT
. . TRBJ2-1 TRBV11-3 CASSKWAGISYNEQFF TGTGCCAGCAGCAAGTGGGCGGGGATCTCCTACAATGAGCAGTTCTTC
. TRBD1 TRBJ1-2 TRBV6-5 CASRGTAQFNYGYTF TGTGCCAGCAGGGGGACAGCGCAATTTAACTATGGCTACACCTTC
. . TRBJ1-6 TRBV5-1 CASSTDTQLLHSPLHF TGCGCCAGCAGCACGGACACGCAGTTGCTTCATTCACCCCTCCACTTT
. . TRBJ2-7 TRBV5-6 CASSLARLFYEQYF TGTGCCAGCAGCTTGGCTAGACTCTTCTACGAGCAGTACTTC
. . TRBJ1-5 TRBV30 CAWSLQPNQPQHF TGTGCCTGGAGCTTACAACCAAATCAGCCCCAGCATTTT
. TRBD1 TRBJ1-1 TRBV30 CAWSQGGHTEAFF TGTGCCTGGTCACAGGGGGGTCACACTGAAGCTTTCTTT
. . TRBJ1-2 TRBV18 CASSPRSSEGYGYTF TGTGCCAGCTCACCACGGTCGTCTGAGGGCTATGGCTACACCTTC
once . TRBJ1-2 TRBV5-1 CASSNTGSYGYTF TGCGCCAGCAGCAATACAGGGTCCTATGGCTACACCTTC
. TRBD1 TRBJ1-4 TRBV6-5 CASSYQGTGVEKLFF TGTGCCAGCAGTTATCAGGGGACAGGGGTAGAAAAACTGTTTTTT
. TRBD2 TRBJ2-7 TRBV5-1 CASSSSGISRYEQYF TGCGCCAGCAGCTCTAGCGGGATATCAAGGTACGAGCAGTACTTC
few TRBD1 TRBJ1-2 TRBV5-1 CASSLARQGYGYTF TGCGCCAGCAGCTTGGCCCGACAGGGGTATGGCTACACCTTC
. . TRBJ1-1 TRBV5-4 CASSLPSRMNTEAFF TGTGCCAGCAGCCTCCCCTCGCGGATGAACACTGAAGCTTTCTTT
. TRBD1 TRBJ2-7 TRBV11-2 CASSLAGQGNYEQYF TGTGCCAGCAGCTTAGCCGGACAGGGAAACTACGAGCAGTACTTC
. TRBD2 TRBJ2-5 TRBV7-9 CASSPGGGQETQYF TGTGCCAGCAGCCCTGGGGGGGGCCAAGAGACCCAGTACTTC
. TRBD2 TRBJ2-1 TRBV9 CASSVNPSGRGNEQFF TGTGCCAGCAGCGTAAATCCTAGCGGGAGAGGAAATGAGCAGTTCTTC
. . TRBJ2-3 TRBV29-1 CSARGGGSKVSTDTQYF TGCAGCGCCCGGGGTGGGGGCAGTAAAGTTAGCACAGATACGCAGTATTTT
. . TRBJ1-6 TRBV5-4 CASSEQGSVESPLHF TGTGCCAGCAGCGAACAGGGTTCGGTTGAGTCACCCCTCCACTTT
. . TRBJ1-5 TRBV30 CAWNRENSNQPQHF TGTGCCTGGAACAGAGAAAATAGTAATCAGCCCCAGCATTTT
. . TRBJ2-2 TRBV11-3 CASSLEGWRDTGELFF TGTGCCAGCAGCTTAGAGGGTTGGCGGGACACCGGGGAGCTGTTTTTT
. TRBD1 TRBJ2-1 TRBV11-3 CASSLRGTGGNEQFF TGTGCCAGCAGCTTGAGGGGGACAGGGGGGAATGAGCAGTTCTTC
. TRBD2 TRBJ2-3 TRBV5-1 CASSLEFGGITDTQYF TGCGCCAGCAGCTTGGAATTCGGGGGGATCACAGATACGCAGTATTTT
few . TRBJ2-3 TRBV24-1 CATSHLKGADTQYF TGTGCCACCAGCCATCTAAAGGGAGCAGATACGCAGTATTTT
. . TRBJ2-2 TRBV9 CASSVDGPLTGELFF TGTGCCAGCAGCGTAGACGGTCCGTTGACCGGGGAGCTGTTTTTT
. TRBD1 TRBJ2-7 TRBV5-1 CASSLAGTEPYEQYF TGCGCCAGCAGCTTGGCCGGGACAGAGCCCTACGAGCAGTACTTC
. . TRBJ1-1 TRBV18 CASSPDRMNTEAFF TGTGCCAGCTCACCGGACAGAATGAACACTGAAGCTTTCTTT
. . TRBJ2-5 TRBV7-7 CASSLGAILWETQYF TGTGCTAGCAGCTTAGGGGCTATTCTCTGGGAGACCCAGTACTTC
. TRBD1 TRBJ2-1 TRBV5-1 CASSLAGQGFYNEQFF TGCGCCAGCAGCTTGGCTGGACAGGGGTTCTACAATGAGCAGTTCTTC
few TRBD1 TRBJ1-1 TRBV25-1 CASSGQGGRAEAFF TGTGCCAGCTCCGGACAGGGGGGAAGAGCTGAAGCTTTCTTT
. TRBD2 TRBJ2-5 TRBV3-1/TRBV3-2 CASSQDRGGLALGTQYF TGTGCCAGCAGCCAAGATCGGGGAGGACTAGCTTTAGGGACCCAGTACTTC
. TRBD1 TRBJ2-7 TRBV6-5 CASRSPTGGYEQYF TGTGCCAGCAGGTCTCCGACAGGGGGTTACGAGCAGTACTTC
. . TRBJ2-1 TRBV5-4 CASRLGGSLTNEQFF TGTGCCAGCAGGCTAGGCGGCTCCCTAACCAATGAGCAGTTCTTC
. TRBD1 TRBJ2-7 TRBV29-1 CSAAPGQGAYEQYF TGCAGCGCGGCTCCGGGACAGGGGGCTTACGAGCAGTACTTC
few TRBD2 TRBJ2-1 TRBV7-3 CASSLGLGKNEQFF TGTGCCAGCAGCTTAGGACTAGGGAAGAATGAGCAGTTCTTC
. . TRBJ2-3 TRBV19 CASNRDGGTQYF TGTGCCAGTAACCGAGATGGAGGTACGCAGTATTTT
. . TRBJ2-2 TRBV29-1 CSVQQANTGELFF TGCAGCGTTCAACAGGCGAACACCGGGGAGCTGTTTTTT
. . TRBJ2-7 TRBV2 CASSEQATPTIEQYF TGTGCCAGCAGTGAACAGGCGACCCCTACGATCGAGCAGTACTTC
. . TRBJ2-1 TRBV28 CASSSVSSYNEQFF TGTGCCAGCAGTTCGGTTAGCTCCTACAATGAGCAGTTCTTC
. . TRBJ1-3 TRBV4-2 CASSQVSGNTIYF TGTGCCAGCAGCCAAGTCAGTGGAAACACCATATATTTT
few . TRBJ1-1 TRBV7-3 CASSPLGRGSAEAFF TGTGCCAGCAGCCCCCTCGGACGGGGGTCGGCTGAAGCTTTCTTT
. . TRBJ2-7 TRBV5-5 CASSLVYQVPTYEQYF TGTGCCAGCAGCTTGGTGTACCAGGTCCCTACCTACGAGCAGTACTTC
. TRBD1 TRBJ2-4 TRBV6-5 CASSSGTGGAKNIQYF TGTGCCAGCAGTTCCGGGACAGGGGGAGCCAAAAACATTCAGTACTTC
. TRBD1 TRBJ1-2 TRBV6-5 CASSRGTGGGYTF TGTGCCAGCAGCCGCGGGACAGGGGGGGGCTACACCTTC
. . TRBJ1-3 TRBV2 CASSASLSGNTIYF TGTGCCAGCAGTGCTAGCCTCTCTGGAAACACCATATATTTT
. TRBD2 TRBJ2-3 TRBV7-2 CASSSPGGTQYF TGTGCCAGCAGCTCTCCGGGGGGTACGCAGTATTTT